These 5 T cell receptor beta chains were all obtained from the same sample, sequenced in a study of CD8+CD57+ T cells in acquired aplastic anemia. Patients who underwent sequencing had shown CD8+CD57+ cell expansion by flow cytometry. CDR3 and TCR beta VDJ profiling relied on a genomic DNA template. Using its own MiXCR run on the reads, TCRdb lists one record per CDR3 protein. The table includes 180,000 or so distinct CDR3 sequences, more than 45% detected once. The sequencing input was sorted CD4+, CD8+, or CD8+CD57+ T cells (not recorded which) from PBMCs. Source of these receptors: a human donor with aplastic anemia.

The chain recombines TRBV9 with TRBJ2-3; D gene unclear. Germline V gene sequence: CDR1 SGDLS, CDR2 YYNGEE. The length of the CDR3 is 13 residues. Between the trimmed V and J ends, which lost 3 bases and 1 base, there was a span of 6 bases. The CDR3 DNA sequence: TGTGCCAGCAGCGCGGATGGCACAGATACGCAGTATTTT. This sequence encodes CASSADGTDTQYF.

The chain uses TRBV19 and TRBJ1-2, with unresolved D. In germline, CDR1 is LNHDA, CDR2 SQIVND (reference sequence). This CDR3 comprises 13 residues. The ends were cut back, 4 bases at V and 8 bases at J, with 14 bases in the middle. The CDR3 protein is CASSNTSFEGYTF. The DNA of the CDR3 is TGTGCCAGTAGTAACACAAGCTTTGAAGGCTACACCTTC.

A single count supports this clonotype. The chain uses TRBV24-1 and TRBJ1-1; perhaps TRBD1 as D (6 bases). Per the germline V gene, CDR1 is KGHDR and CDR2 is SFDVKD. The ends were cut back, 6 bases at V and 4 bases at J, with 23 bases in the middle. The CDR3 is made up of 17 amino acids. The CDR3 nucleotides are TGTGCCACCAGTCTACCGAGGACCAGGGGTAGGGTCACTGAAGCTTTCTTT. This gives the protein CATSLPRTRGRVTEAFF.

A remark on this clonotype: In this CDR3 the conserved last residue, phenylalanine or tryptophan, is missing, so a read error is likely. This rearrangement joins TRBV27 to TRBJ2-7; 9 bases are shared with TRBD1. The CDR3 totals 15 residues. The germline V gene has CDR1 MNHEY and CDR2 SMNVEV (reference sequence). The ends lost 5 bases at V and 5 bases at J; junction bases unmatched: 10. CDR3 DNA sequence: TGTGCCAGCAGTGGCTTACAGGGGGCTGTAGACGAGCAGTACCTC. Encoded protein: CASSGLQGAVDEQYL.

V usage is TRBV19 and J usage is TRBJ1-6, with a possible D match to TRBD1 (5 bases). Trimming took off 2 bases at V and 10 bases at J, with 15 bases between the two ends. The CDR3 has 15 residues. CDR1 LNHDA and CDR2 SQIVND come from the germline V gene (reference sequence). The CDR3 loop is CASSISGLGGSPLHF. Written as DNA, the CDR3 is TGTGCCAGTAGTATATCGGGACTGGGAGGATCACCCCTCCACTTT.